This TCR beta chain was retrieved from a study of blood T cell repertoires in COVID-19. In this sample, this clone turned up once. Assay: immunoSEQ multiplex PCR; the TCRdb copy retains only in-frame clones and omits some. The table has roughly 240,000 clones, about 80% seen once; the top ten hold 1.9%. This TCR derives from a woman older than 75 with acute or convalescent COVID-19. The specimen was peripheral blood.

CDR3 in DNA: TGTGCCAGCAGTGAGGAAGGGGTTAGTGGCTACGAGCAGTACTTC. Protein: CASSEEGVSGYEQYF. The chain has TRBV6-1 and TRBJ2-7; a weak D match, TRBD1 (5 bases). The germline CDR1 and CDR2 sequences are MNHNS and SASEGT. CDR3 length: 15 residues. V was trimmed by 3 bases and J by 3 bases, leaving 15 bases between them.